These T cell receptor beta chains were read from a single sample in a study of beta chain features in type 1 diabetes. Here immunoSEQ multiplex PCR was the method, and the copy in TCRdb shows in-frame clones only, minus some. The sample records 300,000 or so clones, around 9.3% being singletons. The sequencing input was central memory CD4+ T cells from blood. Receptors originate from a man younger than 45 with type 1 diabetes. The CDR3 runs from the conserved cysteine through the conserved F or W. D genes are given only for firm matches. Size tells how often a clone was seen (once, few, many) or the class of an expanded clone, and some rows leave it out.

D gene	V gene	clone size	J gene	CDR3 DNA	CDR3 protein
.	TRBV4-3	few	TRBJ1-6	TGCGCCAGCAGCCAAAACGACGGGGGTTCACCCCTCCACTTT	CASSQNDGGSPLHF
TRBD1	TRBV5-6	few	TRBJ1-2	TGTGCCAGCAGCCGGGACAGGGGGCCCTATGGCTACACCTTC	CASSRDRGPYGYTF
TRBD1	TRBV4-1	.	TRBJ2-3	TGCGCCAGCAGCCGACAGGGGGCTAGCACAGATACGCAGTATTTT	CASSRQGASTDTQYF
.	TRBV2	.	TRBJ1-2	TGTGCCAGCAGCGTTCAACAGCTCAGGCATGGCTACACCTTC	CASSVQQLRHGYTF
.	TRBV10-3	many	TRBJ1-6	TGTGCCATCAGCGATAATTCACCCCTCCACTTT	CAISDNSPLHF
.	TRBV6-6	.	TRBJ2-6	TGTGCCAGCAGTACCCAGGGCTCTGGGGCCAACGTCCTGACTTTC	CASSTQGSGANVLTF
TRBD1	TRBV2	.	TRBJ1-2	TGTGCCAGCAGGGCTGGACAGGGGGTCTCTGGCTACACCTTC	CASRAGQGVSGYTF
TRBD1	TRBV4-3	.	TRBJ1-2	TGCGCCAGCAGCCAAGGACAGGGCTATGGCTACACCTTC	CASSQGQGYGYTF
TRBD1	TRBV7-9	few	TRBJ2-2	TGTGCCAGCAGCCGGACAGGGGGGAACACCGGGGAGCTGTTTTTT	CASSRTGGNTGELFF
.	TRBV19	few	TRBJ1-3	TGTGCCACCTCGTCCAACAGTTATCGCAGCGGAAACACCATATATTTT	CATSSNSYRSGNTIYF
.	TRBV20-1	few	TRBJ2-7	TGCAGTGCTAGCGGCAGCTACGAGCAGTACTTC	CSASGSYEQYF
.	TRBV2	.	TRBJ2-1	TGTGCCAGCAGTGACTTTACTGAGCAGTTCTTC	CASSDFTEQFF
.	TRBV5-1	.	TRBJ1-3	TGCGCCAGCAGCTCCGGATACTCTTTGGGTGGAAACACCATATATTTT	CASSSGYSLGGNTIYF
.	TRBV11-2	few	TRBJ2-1	TGTGCCAGCAGCTTAGAGGGGGAAGGTTACAATGAGCAGTTCTTC	CASSLEGEGYNEQFF
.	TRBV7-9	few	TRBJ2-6	TGTGCCAGTGGGGTCCAGGGCCCCGGGGCCAACGTCCTGACTTTC	CASGVQGPGANVLTF
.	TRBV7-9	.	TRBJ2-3	TGTGCCAGCAGCCCCGGACATACAGGTGCGACAGATACGCAGTATTTT	CASSPGHTGATDTQYF
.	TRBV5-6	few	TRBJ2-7	TGTGCCAGCAGCCGGAGTCCCTACGAGCAGTACTTC	CASSRSPYEQYF
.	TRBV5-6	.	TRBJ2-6	TGTGCCAGCAGCTTGGGGCCCTCTGGGGCCAACGTCCTGACTTTC	CASSLGPSGANVLTF
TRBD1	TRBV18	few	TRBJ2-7	TGTGCCAGCTCCCGGGCGATGACAGGGGGCGGGGAGCAGTACTTC	CASSRAMTGGGEQYF
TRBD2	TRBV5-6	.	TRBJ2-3	TGTGCCAGCAGCTTGGGCCTAGCGGGGTTGACAGATACGCAGTATTTT	CASSLGLAGLTDTQYF
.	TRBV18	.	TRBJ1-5	TGTGCCAGCTCACCAGAAGACAATCAGCCCCAGCATTTT	CASSPEDNQPQHF
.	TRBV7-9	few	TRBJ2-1	TGTGCCAGCAGCTCCGTCGGTCCCTACAATGAGCAGTTCTTC	CASSSVGPYNEQFF
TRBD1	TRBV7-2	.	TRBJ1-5	TGTGCCAGCAGCCCCTCTACAGGGGAGGGTCAGCCCCAGCATTTT	CASSPSTGEGQPQHF
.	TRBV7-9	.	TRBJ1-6	TGTGCCAGCAGCTCCCCCCCAGGGCAATCACCCCTCCACTTT	CASSSPPGQSPLHF
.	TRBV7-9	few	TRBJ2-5	TGTGCCAGCAGCCCCCTCCCGTACCAAGAGACCCAGTACTTC	CASSPLPYQETQYF
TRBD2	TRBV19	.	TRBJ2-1	TGTGCCACAGCTAGCGGGGGATACAATGAGCAGTTCTTC	CATASGGYNEQFF
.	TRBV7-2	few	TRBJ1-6	TGTGCCAGCAGCCGCGGGACCGGTACTAATTCACCCCTCCACTTT	CASSRGTGTNSPLHF
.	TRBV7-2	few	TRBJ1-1	TGTGCCAGCAGCTCGGCCTGGACGAACACTGAAGCTTTCTTT	CASSSAWTNTEAFF
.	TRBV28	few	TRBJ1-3	TGTGCCAGCCTCCGATGGGACTCTGGAAACACCATATATTTT	CASLRWDSGNTIYF
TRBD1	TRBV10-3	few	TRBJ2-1	TGTGCCATCAGTGAGTCAGGGGGCCGTGCTGAAAGCTCCTACAATGAGCAGTTCTTC	CAISESGGRAESSYNEQFF
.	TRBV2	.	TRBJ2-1	TGTGCCAGCATACAACAGAGAGACAATGAGCAGTTCTTC	CASIQQRDNEQFF
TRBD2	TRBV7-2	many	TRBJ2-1	TGTGCCAGCAGCTTAAGGCGGGGGGAGCATGAGCAGTTCTTC	CASSLRRGEHEQFF
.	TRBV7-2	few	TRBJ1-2	TGTGCCAGCAGCTCCGGGCCGGGTCGCGGCTACACCTTC	CASSSGPGRGYTF
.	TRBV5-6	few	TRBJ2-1	TGTGCCAGCAGCTTGGGGACCAGCTATGTCTACAATGAGCAGTTCTTC	CASSLGTSYVYNEQFF
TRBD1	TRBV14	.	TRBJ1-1	TGTGCCAGCAGTCCGCAGGGGGGACGGACTGAAGCTTTCTTT	CASSPQGGRTEAFF
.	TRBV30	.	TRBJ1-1	TGTGCCTGGAGTCAGACCCACACTGAAGCTTTCTTT	CAWSQTHTEAFF
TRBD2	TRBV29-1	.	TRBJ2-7	TGCAGCGCAAAGGGCGGGGGGGCCGTAGATGAGCAGTACTTC	CSAKGGGAVDEQYF
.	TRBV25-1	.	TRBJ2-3	TGTGCCAGCAGTGAACTGGGGGCAGGCAGCACAGATACGCAGTATTTT	CASSELGAGSTDTQYF
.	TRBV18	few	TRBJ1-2	TGTGCCAGCTCACCACTAACCAGAGCTAACTATGGCTACACCTTC	CASSPLTRANYGYTF
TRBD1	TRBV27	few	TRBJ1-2	TGTGCCAGCAGTTCGACAGGGGGGGACTATGGCTACACCTTC	CASSSTGGDYGYTF
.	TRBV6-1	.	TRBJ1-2	TGTGCCAGCAGTGAAGATAGCAGGAGAATTTATGGCTACACCTTC	CASSEDSRRIYGYTF
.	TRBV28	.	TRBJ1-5	TGTGCCAGCAGTCCCGACAACCCAGGGAATCAGCCCCAGCATTTT	CASSPDNPGNQPQHF
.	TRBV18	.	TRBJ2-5	TGTGCCAGCTCACCGGACTCACAAGAGACCCAGTACTTC	CASSPDSQETQYF
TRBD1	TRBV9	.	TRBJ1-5	TGTGCCAGCAGCCCAGGACAGGGAGGGAGTAATCAGCCCCAGCATTTT	CASSPGQGGSNQPQHF
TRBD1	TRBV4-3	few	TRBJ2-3	TGCGCCAGCAGCCTAGAGGGACAGGGATACACAGATACGCAGTATTTT	CASSLEGQGYTDTQYF
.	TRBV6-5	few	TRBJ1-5	TGTGCCAGCAGTTACTCCAGCAATCAGCCCCAGCATTTT	CASSYSSNQPQHF